The rows below give T cell receptor beta chains drawn from one sample of a study of blood T cell repertoires in COVID-19. Libraries were prepared by immunoSEQ multiplex PCR; TCRdb keeps only in-frame clonotypes and omits some of them. The repertoire holds approximately 69,000 clones, 80% to 90% seen once, with 20% to 25% in the top ten. Sequencing was performed on peripheral blood. These receptors all come from a woman aged 65 to 85 with acute or convalescent COVID-19. The CDR3 runs from the conserved cysteine through the conserved F or W. The order of the fields is clone size, D gene, J gene, CDR3 length, V gene, CDR3 protein, CDR3 DNA. A D gene is named only where the DNA matches it firmly. Size values are once, few and many counts, or a class for expanded clones, and some rows have none.

>.|TRBD2|TRBJ2-3|16|TRBV9
CASTIAAGGLSDTQYF
TGTGCCAGCACCATAGCGGCGGGAGGTCTATCAGATACGCAGTATTTT
>.|TRBD1|TRBJ2-7|17|TRBV7-9
CASSFPLSGTGSYEQYF
TGTGCCAGCAGCTTCCCTCTCTCCGGGACAGGGTCCTACGAGCAGTACTTC
>few|TRBD2|TRBJ2-1|18|TRBV19
CASSTRLRLAGGLNEQFF
TGTGCCAGTAGTACCCGACTCAGACTAGCGGGAGGTTTAAATGAGCAGTTCTTC
>.|.|TRBJ1-1|14|TRBV5-4
CASSPYNRDTEAFF
TGTGCCAGCAGCCCCTACAACAGGGACACTGAAGCTTTCTTT
>.|TRBD2|TRBJ2-1|16|TRBV6-6
CASSYGDGRAGNEQFF
TGTGCCAGCAGTTACGGTGACGGGAGGGCCGGTAATGAGCAGTTCTTC
>.|TRBD1|TRBJ2-7|16|TRBV18
CASSPPGQGSPYEQYF
TGTGCCAGCTCGCCTCCGGGACAGGGGTCCCCCTACGAGCAGTACTTC
>.|TRBD1|TRBJ1-5|17|TRBV2
CASRGQGALNSNQPQHF
TGTGCCAGCAGGGGACAGGGGGCCCTTAATAGCAATCAGCCCCAGCATTTT
>.|.|TRBJ2-2|16|TRBV7-8
CASSLVGGPNTGELFF
TGTGCCAGCAGCTTAGTCGGGGGGCCGAACACCGGGGAGCTGTTTTTT
>.|TRBD1|TRBJ2-3|22|TRBV18
CASSPTRTGFGERDLGTDTQYF
TGTGCCAGCTCACCTACTAGGACAGGTTTCGGGGAAAGGGACCTCGGCACAGATACGCAGTATTTT
>.|.|TRBJ2-5|18|TRBV6-1
CASSEAYYRGEGQETQYF
TGTGCCAGCAGTGAAGCGTATTACAGGGGGGAGGGCCAAGAGACCCAGTACTTC
>.|TRBD1|TRBJ1-1|14|TRBV7-9
CASYRTGLNTEAFF
TGTGCCAGCTACCGGACAGGGCTGAACACTGAAGCTTTCTTT
>.|TRBD1|TRBJ2-7|15|TRBV5-1
CASSLEGQGAFEQYF
TGCGCCAGCAGCTTGGAAGGACAGGGGGCATTCGAGCAGTACTTC
>once|.|TRBJ1-6|15|TRBV6-1
CASSEDGGAGSPLHF
TGTGCCAGCAGTGAAGATGGGGGGGCAGGTTCACCCCTCCACTTT
>.|.|TRBJ2-3|16|TRBV14
CASSLTRQVLADTQYF
TGTGCCAGCAGCCTCACCCGCCAGGTTTTGGCGGATACGCAGTATTTT
>.|.|TRBJ2-1|15|TRBV6-6
CASSRDSNSYNEQFF
TGTGCCAGCAGCCGAGACAGTAACTCCTACAATGAGCAGTTCTTC
>.|.|TRBJ2-7|12|TRBV30
CAWSVGSREQYF
TGTGCCTGGAGTGTTGGTTCTCGGGAGCAGTACTTC
>few|TRBD1|TRBJ2-6|18|TRBV10-2
CASSEVQGMGPGANVLTF
TGCGCCAGCAGTGAGGTACAGGGGATGGGGCCTGGGGCCAACGTCCTGACTTTC
>.|.|TRBJ2-1|13|TRBV30
CAWRRQDYNEQFF
TGTGCCTGGAGAAGGCAGGACTACAATGAGCAGTTCTTC
>.|.|TRBJ2-1|12|TRBV5-5
CASSLSSSEQFF
TGTGCCAGCAGCTTGTCAAGTAGTGAGCAGTTCTTC
>once|TRBD2|TRBJ2-1|15|TRBV19
CASSKAGVEYNEQFF
TGTGCCAGTAGTAAGGCGGGAGTGGAGTACAATGAGCAGTTCTTC
>.|TRBD2|TRBJ2-1|16|TRBV7-3
CASSRSGTSGGGEQFF
TGTGCCAGCAGTCGCTCCGGGACTAGCGGGGGAGGTGAGCAGTTCTTC
>few|.|TRBJ2-2|14|TRBV5-1
CASSLPFPSGELFF
TGCGCCAGCAGCTTGCCCTTCCCTTCCGGGGAGCTGTTTTTT
>.|TRBD1|TRBJ2-7|14|TRBV5-1
CASSPGTGTYEQYF
TGCGCCAGCAGCCCCGGGACAGGGACCTACGAGCAGTACTTC
>.|.|TRBJ2-7|14|TRBV5-1
CASSLLVGPNEQYF
TGCGCCAGCAGCTTGTTGGTGGGGCCCAACGAGCAGTACTTC
>.|TRBD2|TRBJ2-3|12|TRBV9
CASSPLTSPQYF
TGTGCCAGCAGCCCTCTGACTAGCCCGCAGTATTTT
>.|.|TRBJ2-5|16|TRBV6-5
CASSYGLGGARETQYF
TGTGCCAGCAGTTACGGGCTGGGGGGGGCGCGTGAGACCCAGTACTTC
>once|TRBD2|TRBJ2-1|18|TRBV11-3
CASSWGLAGSTGNNEQFF
TGTGCCAGCAGCTGGGGACTAGCGGGCTCAACTGGAAACAATGAGCAGTTCTTC
>.|.|TRBJ1-6|13|TRBV3-1/TRBV3-2
CASSLLLNSPLHF
TGTGCCAGCAGCCTGCTACTTAATTCACCCCTCCACTTT
>.|.|TRBJ1-1|15|TRBV13
CASSYRPTVNTEAFF
TGTGCCAGCAGCTACCGCCCTACAGTGAACACTGAAGCTTTCTTT
>.|.|TRBJ1-2|13|TRBV30
CAWSCDSNYGYTF
TGTGCCTGGAGTTGTGACAGTAACTATGGCTACACCTTC
>.|TRBD1|TRBJ1-2|17|TRBV9
CASSGTAPIQGIQGYTF
TGTGCCAGCAGCGGCACCGCCCCCATACAGGGGATTCAGGGCTACACCTTC
>few|.|TRBJ1-1|19|TRBV7-9
CASSLDVASYGSLSREAFF
TGTGCCAGCAGCTTAGACGTTGCATCGTACGGGAGTCTTAGTCGTGAAGCTTTCTTT
>.|.|TRBJ2-1|14|TRBV19
CASRRESYNNEQFF
TGTGCCAGTAGGAGGGAGTCCTACAACAATGAGCAGTTCTTC
>.|TRBD1|TRBJ1-1|17|TRBV28
CASSTEGQGALRTEAFF
TGTGCCAGCAGTACCGAGGGACAGGGGGCGTTAAGGACTGAAGCTTTCTTT
>.|.|TRBJ1-2|14|TRBV2
CASSEEREGYGYTF
TGTGCCAGCAGTGAAGAGAGGGAGGGCTATGGCTACACCTTC
>.|TRBD1|TRBJ2-5|13|TRBV5-6
CASSLRGRETQYF
TGTGCCAGCAGCTTAAGGGGGCGGGAGACCCAGTACTTC
>few|TRBD1|TRBJ1-4|15|TRBV9
CASSLSGTGHEKLFF
TGTGCCAGCAGCCTCTCCGGGACAGGGCATGAAAAACTGTTTTTT
>.|.|TRBJ2-5|13|TRBV6-4
CASSEGDQETQYF
TGTGCCAGCAGTGAAGGGGACCAAGAGACCCAGTACTTC
>.|.|TRBJ2-5|14|TRBV6-6
CASSYLGGGETQYF
TGTGCCAGCAGTTACCTGGGGGGTGGGGAGACCCAGTACTTC
>few|TRBD1|TRBJ2-1|15|TRBV28
CASSSTGNFGNEQFF
TGTGCCAGCAGTTCGACAGGGAACTTTGGCAATGAGCAGTTCTTC
>few|.|TRBJ2-7|12|TRBV18
CASSPIDGEQYF
TGTGCCAGCTCACCAATTGACGGGGAGCAGTACTTC
>few|.|TRBJ2-3|13|TRBV10-1
CASSLYRTDTQYF
TGCGCCAGCAGTTTGTATCGCACAGATACGCAGTATTTT
>.|TRBD2|TRBJ2-3|17|TRBV24-1
CATSDLSSGRGGYTQYF
TGTGCCACCAGTGACCTCTCTAGCGGGAGGGGGGGTTATACGCAGTATTTT
>.|TRBD1|TRBJ1-3|16|TRBV27
CASSFRGPTSGNTIYF
TGTGCCAGCAGTTTTAGGGGGCCAACCTCTGGAAACACCATATATTTT
>.|TRBD2|TRBJ2-1|14|TRBV30
CAWRAGSGRREQFF
TGTGCCTGGCGGGCCGGGAGCGGGAGGCGAGAGCAGTTCTTC
>.|TRBD1|TRBJ1-2|12|TRBV19
CASSHRGGGYTF
TGTGCCAGTTCCCACAGGGGAGGTGGCTACACCTTC
>.|TRBD1|TRBJ2-6|18|TRBV5-1
CASSAGTGTGTGANVLTF
TGCGCCAGCAGCGCCGGGACAGGGACCGGAACGGGGGCCAACGTCCTGACTTTC
>.|TRBD1|TRBJ1-2|16|TRBV28
CASSLLAGGPNYGYTF
TGTGCCAGCAGTTTATTGGCAGGGGGTCCTAACTATGGCTACACCTTC
>.|.|TRBJ1-2|12|TRBV28
CASSLNLYGYTF
TGTGCCAGCAGTCTAAACCTCTATGGCTACACCTTC
>.|.|TRBJ1-1|14|TRBV7-3
CASRLGPGSTEAFF
TGTGCCAGCAGGTTAGGTCCGGGAAGTACTGAAGCTTTCTTT
>.|.|TRBJ1-4|15|TRBV6-5
CASSFLDSRNEKLFF
TGTGCCAGCAGTTTCCTGGACAGCCGTAATGAAAAACTGTTTTTT
>.|.|TRBJ1-1|15|TRBV5-1
CASSLARGMYTEAFF
TGCGCCAGCAGCTTGGCACGGGGAATGTACACTGAAGCTTTCTTT
>.|TRBD2|TRBJ2-3|18|TRBV11-3
CASSLVGASGRGGDTQYF
TGTGCCAGCAGCTTAGTCGGCGCTAGCGGGAGGGGAGGGGATACGCAGTATTTT
>.|.|TRBJ1-1|15|TRBV3-1/TRBV3-2
CASSPPAGLNTEAFF
TGTGCCAGCAGCCCCCCCGCAGGCCTGAACACTGAAGCTTTCTTT